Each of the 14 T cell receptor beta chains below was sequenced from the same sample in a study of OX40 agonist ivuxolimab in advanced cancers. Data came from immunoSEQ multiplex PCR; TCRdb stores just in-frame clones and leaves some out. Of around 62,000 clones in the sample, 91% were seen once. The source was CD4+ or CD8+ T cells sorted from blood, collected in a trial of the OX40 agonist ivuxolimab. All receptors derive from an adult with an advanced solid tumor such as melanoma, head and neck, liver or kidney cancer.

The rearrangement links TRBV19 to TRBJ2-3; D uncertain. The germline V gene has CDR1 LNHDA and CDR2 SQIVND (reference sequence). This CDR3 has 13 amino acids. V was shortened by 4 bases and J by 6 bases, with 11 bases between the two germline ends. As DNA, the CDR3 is TGTGCCAGTAGTACCAACGGGCAGGATACGCAGTATTTT. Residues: CASSTNGQDTQYF.

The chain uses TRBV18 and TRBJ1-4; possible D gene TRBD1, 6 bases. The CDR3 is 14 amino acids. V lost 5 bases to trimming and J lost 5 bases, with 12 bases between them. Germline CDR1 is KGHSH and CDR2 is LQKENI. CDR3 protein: CASSGDNPNEKLFF. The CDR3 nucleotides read TGTGCCAGCTCAGGGGACAACCCGAATGAAAAACTGTTTTTT.

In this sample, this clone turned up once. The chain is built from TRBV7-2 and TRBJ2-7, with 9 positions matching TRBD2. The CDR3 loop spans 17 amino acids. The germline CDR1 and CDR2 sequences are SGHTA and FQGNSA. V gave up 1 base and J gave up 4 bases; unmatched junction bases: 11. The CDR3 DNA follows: TGTGCCAGCAGCTTAGAGGGGTCGCGGGAGGGCTTATACGAGCAGTACTTC. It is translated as CASSLEGSREGLYEQYF. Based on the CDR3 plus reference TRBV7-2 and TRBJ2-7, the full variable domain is GAGVSQSPSNKVTEKGKDVELRCDPISGHTALYWYRQSLGQGLEFLIYFQGNSAPDKSGLPSDRFSAERTGGSVSTLTIQRTQQEDSAVYLCASSLEGSREGLYEQYFGPGTRLTVT.

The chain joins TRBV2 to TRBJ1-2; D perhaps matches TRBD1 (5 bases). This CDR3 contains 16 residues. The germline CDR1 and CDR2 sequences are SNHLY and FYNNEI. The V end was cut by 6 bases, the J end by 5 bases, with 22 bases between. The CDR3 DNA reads TGTGCCAGCAGCCCCGGGGGAGTCCGGATCCGGTATGGCTACACCTTC. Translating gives CASSPGGVRIRYGYTF.

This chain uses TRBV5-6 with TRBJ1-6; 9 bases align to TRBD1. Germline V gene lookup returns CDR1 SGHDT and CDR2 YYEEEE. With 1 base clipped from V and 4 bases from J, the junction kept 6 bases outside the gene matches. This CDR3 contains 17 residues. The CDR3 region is CASSLRGQGGYNSPLHF. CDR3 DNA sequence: TGTGCCAGCAGCTTGCGGGGACAGGGAGGGTATAATTCACCCCTCCACTTT.

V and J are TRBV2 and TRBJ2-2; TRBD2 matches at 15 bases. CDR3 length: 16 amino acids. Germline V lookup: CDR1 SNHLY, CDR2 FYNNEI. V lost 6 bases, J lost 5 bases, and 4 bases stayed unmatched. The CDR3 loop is CASRGLAGGRTGELFF. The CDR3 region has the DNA TGTGCCAGCAGGGGACTAGCGGGAGGAAGGACCGGGGAGCTGTTTTTT.

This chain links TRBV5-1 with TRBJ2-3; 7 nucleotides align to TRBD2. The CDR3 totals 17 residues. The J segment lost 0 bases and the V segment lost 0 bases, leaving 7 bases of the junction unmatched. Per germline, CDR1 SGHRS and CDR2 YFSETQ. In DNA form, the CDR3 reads TGCGCCAGCAGCTTGGTTGCTAGCGGTTCTAGCACAGATACGCAGTATTTT. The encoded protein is CASSLVASGSSTDTQYF.

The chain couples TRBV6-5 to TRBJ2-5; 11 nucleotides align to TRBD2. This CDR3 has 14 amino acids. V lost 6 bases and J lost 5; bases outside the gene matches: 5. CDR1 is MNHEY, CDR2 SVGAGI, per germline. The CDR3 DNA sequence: TGTGCCAGCAGCCGTAGCGGGAGGGCTGAGACCCAGTACTTC. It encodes CASSRSGRAETQYF.

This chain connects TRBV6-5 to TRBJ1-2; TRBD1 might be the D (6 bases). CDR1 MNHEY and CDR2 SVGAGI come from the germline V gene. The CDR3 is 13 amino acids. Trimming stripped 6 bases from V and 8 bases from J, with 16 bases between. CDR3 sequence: CASRETGREGYTF. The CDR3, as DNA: TGTGCCAGCAGAGAAACAGGGAGGGAAGGCTACACCTTC.

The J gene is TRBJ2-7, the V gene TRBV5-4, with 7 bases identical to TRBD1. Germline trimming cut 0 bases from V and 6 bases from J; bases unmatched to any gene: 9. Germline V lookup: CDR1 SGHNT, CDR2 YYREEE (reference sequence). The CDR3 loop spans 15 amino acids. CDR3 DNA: TGTGCCAGCAGCTTGGCCACCGACAGGGTGGGCGAGCAGTACTTC. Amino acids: CASSLATDRVGEQYF.

CDR3 region: CASSVEPTGRAGNTIYF. CDR3 sequence (DNA): TGTGCCAGCAGCGTAGAGCCTACAGGGAGAGCTGGAAACACCATATATTTT. The chain couples TRBV9 to TRBJ1-3; D may be TRBD1 (6 bases). The V gene lost 0 bases and the J gene lost 2 bases, with 15 bases spanning the gap. The germline V gene encodes CDR1 SGDLS and CDR2 YYNGEE. The CDR3 totals 17 residues. The full variable domain, its missing parts supplied by reference TRBV9 and TRBJ1-3, is DSGVTQTPKHLITATGQRVTLRCSPRSGDLSVYWYQQSLDQGLQFLIQYYNGEERAKGNILERFSAQQFPDLHSELNLSSLELGDSALYFCASSVEPTGRAGNTIYFGEGSWLTVV.

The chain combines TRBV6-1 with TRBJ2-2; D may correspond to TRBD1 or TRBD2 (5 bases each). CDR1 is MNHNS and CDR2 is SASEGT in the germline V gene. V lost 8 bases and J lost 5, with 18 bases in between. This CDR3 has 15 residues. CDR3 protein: CASVRAGTQTGELFF. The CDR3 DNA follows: TGTGCCAGCGTAAGGGCTGGGACCCAAACCGGGGAGCTGTTTTTT.

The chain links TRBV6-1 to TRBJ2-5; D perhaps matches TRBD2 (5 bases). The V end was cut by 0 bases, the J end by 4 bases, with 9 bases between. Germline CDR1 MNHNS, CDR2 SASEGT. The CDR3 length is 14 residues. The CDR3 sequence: CASSEAWSGETQYF. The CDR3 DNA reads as TGTGCCAGCAGTGAAGCGTGGAGCGGAGAGACCCAGTACTTC.

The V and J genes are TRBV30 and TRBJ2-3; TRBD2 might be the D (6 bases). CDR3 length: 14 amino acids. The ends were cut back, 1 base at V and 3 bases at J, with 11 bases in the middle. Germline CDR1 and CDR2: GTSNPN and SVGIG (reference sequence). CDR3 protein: CAWSETGTTDTQYF. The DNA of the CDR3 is TGTGCCTGGAGTGAAACCGGGACTACAGATACGCAGTATTTT.